A single sample gave rise to the 27 T cell receptor beta chains below, sequenced in a study of blood T cell repertoires in COVID-19. Using immunoSEQ multiplex PCR, the repertoire was profiled, and TCRdb retains in-frame clones only, with some absent. In the table there are approximately 240,000 clones, 70% to 90% of which are singletons. Sequencing was performed on peripheral blood. These receptors all come from a woman aged 18-29 years who had recovered from COVID-19.

The rearrangement uses TRBV7-6 and TRBJ2-1, with D maybe TRBD1 (5 bases). The CDR3 is 16 residues long. The germline V gene encodes CDR1 SGHVS and CDR2 FNYEAQ. The germline V and J ends were trimmed by 1 base and 4 bases, with 14 bases remaining between them. This CDR3 is CASSLGYRPPYNEQFF. The CDR3 DNA reads as TGTGCCAGCAGCTTAGGGTACAGGCCCCCGTACAATGAGCAGTTCTTC.

V usage is TRBV19 and J usage is TRBJ1-1; D is perhaps TRBD1 (6 bases). The CDR3 consists of 15 residues. CDR1 and CDR2 from the germline V gene are LNHDA and SQIVND (reference sequence). V was cut by 2 bases and J by 2 bases, with 12 bases left in between. The CDR3, as DNA: TGTGCCAGTAGTATACAGGGAGGGGGAAACACTGAAGCTTTCTTT. Protein: CASSIQGGGNTEAFF.

The gene calls are TRBV5-1 and TRBJ1-2, with TRBD1 identical over 7 bases. Germline lookup yields CDR1 SGHRS and CDR2 YFSETQ. This CDR3 is built from 12 residues. V was pared by 7 bases and J by 8 bases, with 8 bases of the junction left unmatched. CDR3 sequence (DNA): TGCGCCAGCGGTCAGACAGGGACCGGCTACACCTTC. Protein sequence: CASGQTGTGYTF.

The J gene is TRBJ1-1, the V gene TRBV10-1; D uncertain. Germline V CDR1 and CDR2: WNHNN, SYGVQD (reference sequence). The CDR3 loop spans 13 amino acids. V lost 4 bases and J 4 bases, leaving 10 bases between the germline ends. The CDR3 DNA is TGCGCCAGCAGTGGGGGAGCAGGCACTGAAGCTTTCTTT. It encodes CASSGGAGTEAFF.

J is TRBJ2-7 and V is TRBV11-2; D is uncertain. Germline V gene data show CDR1 as SGHAT and CDR2 as FQNNGV. Trimming shortened V by 0 bases and J by 4 bases, and 7 bases separated the two germline ends. The CDR3 is made up of 13 amino acids. In DNA form, the CDR3 reads TGTGCCAGCAGCTTAGATAGACAATACGAGCAGTACTTC. It yields the protein CASSLDRQYEQYF.

V gene TRBV11-2 combines with J gene TRBJ2-3; TRBD2 matches 11 bases. Germline CDR1 is SGHAT and CDR2 is FQNNGV. This CDR3 region has 15 residues. With 3 bases clipped from V and 4 bases from J, the junction kept 3 bases outside the gene matches. CDR3 DNA: TGTGCCAGCAGCTTTAGCGGGAGGGCCCCAGATACGCAGTATTTT. Encoded protein: CASSFSGRAPDTQYF.

This clone was recorded a few times. CDR3 in amino acids: CASSESYGNEQFF. The CDR3 region has the DNA TGTGCCAGCAGTGAGAGCTATGGCAATGAGCAGTTCTTC. The chain couples TRBV25-1 to TRBJ2-1; D call uncertain. Trimming left V 3 bases short and J 6 bases short, with 9 bases between. Germline lookup yields CDR1 MGHDK and CDR2 SYGVNS. This CDR3 region has 13 residues.

This rearrangement joins TRBV25-1 to TRBJ2-3; TRBD2 is a possible D gene (5 bases). V shed 5 bases and J shed 8 bases, with 20 bases lying between them. Germline values: CDR1 MGHDK, CDR2 SYGVNS. The CDR3 runs 15 residues. CDR3 sequence reads: CASSLRGGGGSTQYF. For the CDR3, the DNA is TGTGCCAGCAGTCTGCGCGGCGGAGGAGGAAGTACGCAGTATTTT.

The rearrangement uses TRBV6-6 and TRBJ2-7; TRBD2 agrees at 7 bases. From germline, CDR1 is MNHNY and CDR2 SVGAGI (reference sequence). The V segment lost 0 bases and the J segment 6 bases; nucleotides outside the gene matches: 5. The length of the CDR3 is 14 residues. The CDR3 spells CASSYSSGTVEQYF. CDR3 bases: TGTGCCAGCAGTTACTCGAGCGGGACCGTCGAGCAGTACTTC.

The chain links TRBV18 to TRBJ2-2, with D unresolved. The germline V and J ends were trimmed by 3 bases and 0 bases, with 8 bases remaining between them. CDR3 length: 15 amino acids. Germline V lookup: CDR1 KGHSH, CDR2 LQKENI. CDR3: CASSPTATNTGELFF. CDR3 nucleotide sequence: TGTGCCAGCTCACCCACAGCCACGAACACCGGGGAGCTGTTTTTT.

Remarks on this clone: The same CDR3 can be traced to other DNA sequences in this sample. The J gene is TRBJ2-7, the V gene TRBV7-2; D perhaps matches TRBD2 (6 bases). The V and J ends lost 1 base and 7 bases respectively, with 8 bases between them. CDR1 and CDR2 (germline): SGHTA, FQGNSA. The CDR3 has 12 amino acids. CDR3 amino acids: CASSLGGGEQYF. As DNA, the CDR3 is TGTGCCAGCAGCTTAGGAGGAGGGGAGCAGTACTTC.

The chain employs TRBV6-5 and TRBJ1-1, with a possible D match to TRBD1 (5 bases). CDR1 MNHEY and CDR2 SVGAGI come from the germline V gene. The CDR3 runs to 13 residues. The ends were cut back, 10 bases at V and 1 base at J, with 13 bases in the middle. The CDR3 reads CATRLGGNTEAFF. DNA of the CDR3: TGTGCCACCCGACTCGGGGGGAACACTGAAGCTTTCTTT.

This clone was seen a single time. The J gene is TRBJ1-1, the V gene TRBV7-9; possibly TRBD1 for D (5 bases). The germline V and J ends were trimmed by 4 bases and 1 base, with 7 bases remaining between them. Germline V gene data show CDR1 as SEHNR and CDR2 as FQNEAQ (reference sequence). The CDR3 runs 13 residues. The DNA for the CDR3 is TGTGCCAGCAGCTCGGGGGGGAACACTGAAGCTTTCTTT. It specifies CASSSGGNTEAFF.

V usage is TRBV6-5 and J usage is TRBJ2-7; TRBD1 matches 9 bases. This CDR3 has 15 residues. Germline V gene lookup returns CDR1 MNHEY and CDR2 SVGAGI. The V and J ends lost 1 base and 3 bases, in that order; junction bases with no gene match: 4. The chain's CDR3 is CASSYFSGQGYEQYF. The CDR3 nucleotides are TGTGCCAGCAGTTACTTCTCGGGACAGGGCTACGAGCAGTACTTC.

The chain uses TRBV30 and TRBJ2-7; 9 positions agree with TRBD1. The germline V gene encodes CDR1 GTSNPN and CDR2 SVGIG (reference sequence). This CDR3 is built from 14 residues. J lost 7 bases, V lost 6 bases, and 13 bases had no gene match. CDR3 amino acids: CACASGTGFREQYF. Written as DNA, the CDR3 is TGTGCCTGTGCCTCGGGGACAGGGTTCAGAGAGCAGTACTTC.

V is TRBV30 and J is TRBJ2-7; 11 positions agree with TRBD2. The CDR3 is made up of 16 amino acids. V shed 1 base and J 2 bases; nucleotides not matched to a gene: 7. Germline V gene data show CDR1 as GTSNPN and CDR2 as SVGIG (reference sequence). The CDR3 protein is CAWSGLAGQKTYEQYF. For the CDR3, the DNA is TGTGCCTGGAGTGGACTAGCGGGACAAAAGACCTACGAGCAGTACTTC. The whole variable domain, filled in from reference TRBV30 and TRBJ2-7, reads SQTIHQWPATLVQPVGSPLSLECTVEGTSNPNLYWYRQAAGRGLQLLFYSVGIGQISSEVPQNLSASRPQDRQFILSSKKLLLSDSGFYLCAWSGLAGQKTYEQYFGPGTRLTVT.

The chain employs TRBV24-1 and TRBJ2-5, with TRBD1 matching over 9 bases. CDR1 and CDR2 from the germline V gene are KGHDR and SFDVKD. This CDR3 has 16 residues. V lost 3 bases to trimming and J lost 5 bases; unmatched junction nucleotides: 9. The CDR3 sequence is CATSDPPGQGWETQYF. The CDR3 nucleotides read TGTGCCACCAGTGATCCCCCTGGACAGGGGTGGGAGACCCAGTACTTC.

The V call is TRBV29-1, the J call TRBJ2-1; 14 nucleotides align to TRBD2. The length of the CDR3 is 14 residues. CDR1 is SQVTM, CDR2 ANQGSEA, per germline. With V trimmed by 6 bases and J by 9 bases, 7 bases remained unmatched. Here the CDR3 reads CSVETSGRAIEQFF. The DNA of the CDR3 is TGCAGCGTGGAGACTAGCGGGAGGGCCATTGAGCAGTTCTTC.

V is TRBV27 and J is TRBJ2-2, with TRBD1 matching over 8 bases. The CDR3 sequence is 18 residues long. With V trimmed by 5 bases and J by 5 bases, 16 bases remained unmatched. Germline lookup yields CDR1 MNHEY and CDR2 SMNVEV (reference sequence). CDR3 nucleotides: TGTGCCAGCAGTCCATCAATCCGTAGGACAGGGCGGACCGGGGAGCTGTTTTTT. This codes for CASSPSIRRTGRTGELFF.

The chain has TRBV6-4 and TRBJ1-2, with 12 positions matching TRBD1. Germline trimming cut 7 bases from V and 7 bases from J; bases unmatched to any gene: 7. The CDR3 loop spans 14 amino acids. Germline V gene sequence: CDR1 MRHNA, CDR2 SNTAGT. CDR3 protein: CASKGDRGLVGYTF. The CDR3 bases are TGTGCCAGCAAGGGGGACAGGGGGCTTGTTGGCTACACCTTC.

V gene TRBV6-5 combines with J gene TRBJ2-7, with 10 bases aligning to TRBD1. Germline V gene sequence: CDR1 MNHEY, CDR2 SVGAGI. The CDR3 is 14 residues long. V lost 4 bases and J lost 2; bases outside the gene matches: 2. The chain's CDR3 is CASSWDRGTYEQYF. The CDR3 DNA follows: TGTGCCAGCAGTTGGGACAGGGGAACCTACGAGCAGTACTTC.

The chain uses TRBV6-6 and TRBJ1-2, with 7 bases aligning to TRBD1. V shed 5 bases, J shed 12 bases, and the junction held 12 bases outside the gene matches. CDR3 length: 13 residues. Germline-derived CDR1 and CDR2 are MNHNY and SVGAGI (reference sequence). The CDR3 DNA follows: TGTGCCAGCAGTCCGCACCCGACAGGGTACAACACCTTC. This translates into CASSPHPTGYNTF.

The CDR3 DNA follows: TGTGCCTGGGCCACAGGGTACTCCTACGAGCAGTACTTC. It yields the protein CAWATGYSYEQYF. The chain carries TRBV30 and TRBJ2-7; D might be TRBD1 (6 bases). Germline CDR1 is GTSNPN and CDR2 is SVGIG (reference sequence). CDR3 length equals 13 residues. Trimming took 5 bases from V and 0 from J, leaving 11 bases between them. The full variable domain, with the rest looked up from reference TRBV30 and TRBJ2-7, is SQTIHQWPATLVQPVGSPLSLECTVEGTSNPNLYWYRQAAGRGLQLLFYSVGIGQISSEVPQNLSASRPQDRQFILSSKKLLLSDSGFYLCAWATGYSYEQYFGPGTRLTVT.

The CDR3 protein is CASSSLAAYEQYF. CDR3 sequence (DNA): TGTGCCAGCAGCTCCCTAGCGGCCTACGAGCAGTACTTC. This chain uses TRBV6-5 with TRBJ2-7; TRBD2 matches at 7 bases. The germline V gene has CDR1 MNHEY and CDR2 SVGAGI. This CDR3 contains 13 residues. After removal of 6 bases from V and 2 bases from J, the junction contained 4 bases not matched to a gene.

The CDR3 loop is CASSLAGGGSPLHF. The CDR3 DNA reads TGTGCCAGCAGCTTAGCAGGAGGAGGCTCACCCCTCCACTTT. The chain is built from TRBV7-2 and TRBJ1-6, with D uncertain. V was shortened by 0 bases and J by 10 bases, with 10 bases between the two germline ends. CDR1 SGHTA and CDR2 FQGNSA come from the germline V gene. The CDR3 runs to 14 residues.

The chain uses TRBV4-1 and TRBJ2-1; D might be TRBD2 (6 bases). V dropped 1 base and J dropped 0 bases, with 10 bases sitting between them. From germline, CDR1 is MGHRA and CDR2 YSYEKL. This CDR3 is 16 amino acids long. This CDR3 reads CASSQVADSSYNEQFF. The CDR3 coding sequence is TGCGCCAGCAGCCAAGTAGCGGATAGCTCCTACAATGAGCAGTTCTTC.

This clone was counted once. The rearrangement links TRBV19 to TRBJ2-3; D remains ambiguous. Trimming left V 6 bases short and J 0 bases short, with 13 bases between. The CDR3 consists of 15 residues. Germline V gene sequence: CDR1 LNHDA, CDR2 SQIVND (reference sequence). The CDR3 is CASSSEEDSTDTQYF. The CDR3 nucleotides are TGTGCCAGTAGCTCCGAAGAGGATAGCACAGATACGCAGTATTTT. Supplemented by reference TRBV19 and TRBJ2-3, the full variable domain reads DGGITQSPKYLFRKEGQNVTLSCEQNLNHDAMYWYRQDPGQGLRLIYYSQIVNDFQKGDIAEGYSVSREKKESFPLTVTSAQKNPTAFYLCASSSEEDSTDTQYFGPGTRLTVL.